The rows below give T cell receptor beta chains drawn from one sample of a study of early T cells in non-severe SARS-CoV-2 infection. Each CDR3 protein is one row after TCRdb ran MiXCR on the 5' RACE reads. In the table there are about 32,000 distinct CDR3 sequences, roughly 4% of which are singletons. The sample taken for sequencing was whole blood. The receptors derive from an adult who was a healthcare worker with PCR-confirmed SARS-CoV-2 infection or an uninfected control (not recorded which). Both conserved end residues are part of each CDR3. D genes are given only for firm matches. Where a row states a size, it is once, few, many or the class of an expanded clone; other rows omit it.

cdr3_aa: CASSPESVNTEAFF
cdr3_nt: TGTGCCAGCAGCCCGGAGAGTGTGAACACTGAAGCTTTCTTT
j_call: TRBJ1-1
clone_size: many
v_call: TRBV28
d_call: -

cdr3_aa: CSVATGGSGANVLTF
cdr3_nt: TGCAGCGTCGCTACAGGGGGCTCTGGGGCCAACGTCCTGACTTTC
j_call: TRBJ2-6
clone_size: many
v_call: TRBV29-1
d_call: TRBD1

cdr3_aa: CASSESGSWVNEQFF
cdr3_nt: TGTGCCAGCAGTGAGAGCGGGAGTTGGGTCAATGAGCAGTTCTTC
j_call: TRBJ2-1
clone_size: many
v_call: TRBV25-1
d_call: TRBD2

cdr3_aa: CSARPRQGWEQYF
cdr3_nt: TGCAGTGCTAGACCACGACAGGGGTGGGAGCAGTACTTC
j_call: TRBJ2-7
clone_size: few
v_call: TRBV20-1
d_call: TRBD1

cdr3_aa: CASSPVATAYEQYF
cdr3_nt: TGTGCCAGCTCACCCGTAGCTACCGCCTACGAGCAGTACTTC
j_call: TRBJ2-7
clone_size: many
v_call: TRBV18
d_call: -

cdr3_aa: CASGHVGGLGYNEHFF
cdr3_nt: TGTGCCAGCGGCCACGTTGGGGGTTTGGGCTACAATGAGCATTTCTTC
j_call: TRBJ2-1
clone_size: -
v_call: TRBV5-5
d_call: -

cdr3_aa: CASSSFDTQYF
cdr3_nt: TGTGCCAGCAGCTCATTTGATACGCAGTATTTT
j_call: TRBJ2-3
clone_size: many
v_call: TRBV7-3
d_call: -

cdr3_aa: CASSFRTGPPYEQYF
cdr3_nt: TGCGCCAGCAGCTTTCGGACAGGTCCACCCTACGAGCAGTACTTC
j_call: TRBJ2-7
clone_size: many
v_call: TRBV4-3
d_call: TRBD1

cdr3_aa: CASSHRGRPYNEQFF
cdr3_nt: TGTGCCAGCAGTCACAGGGGGCGACCCTACAATGAGCAGTTCTTC
j_call: TRBJ2-1
clone_size: many
v_call: TRBV14
d_call: TRBD1

cdr3_aa: CSARDLAGLGEQYF
cdr3_nt: TGCAGTGCTAGAGATTTAGCGGGATTGGGAGAGCAGTACTTC
j_call: TRBJ2-7
clone_size: many
v_call: TRBV20-1
d_call: TRBD2

cdr3_aa: CASSYTSGDTDTQYF
cdr3_nt: TGTGCCAGCAGTTATACTAGCGGGGACACAGATACGCAGTATTTT
j_call: TRBJ2-3
clone_size: many
v_call: TRBV6-6
d_call: TRBD2

cdr3_aa: CASSRRASGGKYQETQYF
cdr3_nt: TGTGCCAGCAGCCGACGGGCTAGCGGGGGGAAGTACCAAGAGACCCAGTACTTC
j_call: TRBJ2-5
clone_size: many
v_call: TRBV3-1
d_call: TRBD2

cdr3_aa: CASSQDRGRYNEQFF
cdr3_nt: TGCGCCAGCAGCCAGGACAGGGGCCGGTACAATGAGCAGTTCTTC
j_call: TRBJ2-1
clone_size: many
v_call: TRBV4-1
d_call: TRBD1

cdr3_aa: CSAVGLGETQYF
cdr3_nt: TGCAGTGCCGTAGGGTTGGGAGAGACCCAGTACTTC
j_call: TRBJ2-5
clone_size: many
v_call: TRBV20-1
d_call: -

cdr3_aa: CATSDPGRLNYGYTF
cdr3_nt: TGTGCCACCAGTGATCCGGGACGGCTTAACTATGGCTACACCTTC
j_call: TRBJ1-2
clone_size: -
v_call: TRBV24-1
d_call: -

cdr3_aa: CASSPLGGGDEQFF
cdr3_nt: TGTGCTAGCAGCCCACTCGGGGGTGGGGATGAGCAGTTCTTC
j_call: TRBJ2-1
clone_size: many
v_call: TRBV7-7
d_call: -

cdr3_aa: CAISGTNEKLFF
cdr3_nt: TGTGCCATCAGTGGAACTAATGAAAAACTGTTTTTT
j_call: TRBJ1-4
clone_size: many
v_call: TRBV10-3
d_call: -

cdr3_aa: CASSPGGPPERYEQYF
cdr3_nt: TGTGCCAGCAGCCCCGGGGGGCCCCCCGAGCGGTACGAGCAGTACTTC
j_call: TRBJ2-7
clone_size: many
v_call: TRBV27
d_call: -

cdr3_aa: CASSPPSTDGNTIYF
cdr3_nt: TGTGCCAGCTCACCACCTTCGACGGATGGAAACACCATATATTTT
j_call: TRBJ1-3
clone_size: many
v_call: TRBV18
d_call: -

cdr3_aa: CASSGDTDTQYF
cdr3_nt: TGCGCCAGCAGCGGGGACACAGATACGCAGTATTTT
j_call: TRBJ2-3
clone_size: many
v_call: TRBV5-1
d_call: -

cdr3_aa: CASSWTGVSSYEQYF
cdr3_nt: TGTGCCAGCAGTTGGACAGGGGTTAGCTCTTACGAGCAGTACTTC
j_call: TRBJ2-7
clone_size: -
v_call: TRBV2
d_call: TRBD1

cdr3_aa: CASSRGSSYEQYF
cdr3_nt: TGCGCCAGCAGTCGTGGGAGCTCCTACGAGCAGTACTTC
j_call: TRBJ2-7
clone_size: -
v_call: TRBV10-1
d_call: -

cdr3_aa: CASSLFQSGSGAETQYF
cdr3_nt: TGTGCCAGCAGCTTATTTCAAAGCGGGAGTGGAGCGGAGACCCAGTACTTC
j_call: TRBJ2-5
clone_size: many
v_call: TRBV7-6
d_call: TRBD2

cdr3_aa: CSASELLNTEAFF
cdr3_nt: TGCAGTGCTAGCGAACTCCTGAACACTGAAGCTTTCTTT
j_call: TRBJ1-1
clone_size: many
v_call: TRBV20-1
d_call: -